This T cell receptor (beta chain) was identified during a study of T cell repertoires in cytomegalovirus infection. On the study more broadly: Recently described HLA-C-restricted plus well-studied HLA-B-restricted CMV epitopes were used. From public TCR beta signatures came an indication of both CMV infection and matching HLA type.

General observations from the study: Cumulative public TCR beta family frequency identified CMV carriers with the relevant HLA.

Via MiXCR, TCRdb re-called the reads, giving one row per CDR3 protein. The repertoire has about 500,000 distinct CDR3 sequences, about 33% of them found once; the top ten carry about 17%. This clonotype has just one count. Its antigen is not identified. The germline gives CDR1 SGHRS, CDR2 YFSETQ. This CDR3 has 16 amino acids. V was clipped by 4 bases and J by 0 bases, with 13 bases between them. This rearrangement joins TRBV5-1 to TRBJ2-2, with D maybe TRBD1 (5 bases). Here the sequenced sample was cultured PBMCs, taken from culture after CMV antigen stimulation. This clonotype originated in a human donor in good health (CMV status not recorded). Some clones in this sample may be carry-over from other donors' samples. The CDR3 DNA reads TGCGCCAGCAGCAACGGACAATCTACGAACACCGGGGAGCTGTTTTTT. This translates into CASSNGQSTNTGELFF.